This entry lists 3 T cell receptor beta chains sequenced from one sample in a study of T cells in Graves' hyperthyroidism and ophthalmopathy. There were TCR beta CDR3 regions amplified from RNA transcripts. In the first-round RT-PCR of the TCR CDR3, the HTBI primer set was used. A single record per CDR3 protein comes from TCRdb applying MiXCR to the multiplex PCR reads. The table shows hundreds of thousands of distinct CDR3 sequences, with around 22% occurring only once. The specimen was blood. The receptor set was obtained from a man between 25 and 39 years old with Graves' ophthalmopathy.

This clonotype was detected only a few times. DNA of the CDR3: TGCAGCGCGGGGGGACTGCCTGACCTCGGCACAGATACGCAGTATTTT. It codes for CSAGGLPDLGTDTQYF. The V call is TRBV29-1, the J call TRBJ2-3; 7 bases agree with TRBD2. Looked up from germline, CDR1 is SQVTM and CDR2 is ANQGSEA. J was trimmed by 1 base and V by 7 bases; bases with no gene match: 14. The CDR3 is 16 residues long.

CDR3 residues: CSAGLAGGGDTQYF. The CDR3 region has the DNA TGCAGCGCCGGATTAGCGGGAGGTGGCGATACGCAGTATTTT. The chain is built from TRBV29-1 and TRBJ2-3; TRBD2 matches at 10 bases. CDR1 is SQVTM and CDR2 is ANQGSEA in the germline V gene. CDR3 size: 14 residues. Trimming removed 7 bases from V and 6 bases from J; junction bases left unmatched: 10.

The genes are TRBV27 and TRBJ2-1; D not resolved. Germline CDR1 is MNHEY and CDR2 is SMNVEV (reference sequence). V lost 5 bases and J lost 8, with 7 bases in between. CDR3 size: 11 residues. The CDR3 is CASSGPHEQFF. CDR3 DNA: TGTGCCAGCAGTGGACCCCATGAGCAGTTCTTC.